One and the same sample provided the 12 T cell receptor beta chains below, sequenced in a study of cytotoxic CD8 clonotypes in ibrutinib-treated CLL. TCRdb's copy holds only in-frame clones and misses some; the assay was immunoSEQ multiplex PCR. The sample holds more than 110,000 clones, more than 75% seen once. The starting material was PBMCs, obtained after 36 months of ibrutinib treatment. The source is a human donor with chronic lymphocytic leukemia.

V is TRBV30 and J is TRBJ1-6, with TRBD1 as a possible D gene (5 bases). The germline V gene encodes CDR1 GTSNPN and CDR2 SVGIG (reference sequence). V dropped 4 bases and J dropped 6 bases, with 19 bases sitting between them. This CDR3 is 16 amino acids long. Here the CDR3 reads CAWKNRGGRLNSPLHF. CDR3 DNA sequence: TGTGCCTGGAAGAATCGGGGGGGACGGCTTAATTCACCCCTCCACTTT.

This chain uses TRBV30 with TRBJ2-3, with D unclear. Germline-derived CDR1 and CDR2 are GTSNPN and SVGIG (reference sequence). This CDR3 region has 12 residues. The V gene lost 4 bases and the J gene lost 2 bases, with 7 bases spanning the gap. CDR3 sequence reads: CAWTPYTDTQYF. The CDR3, as DNA: TGTGCCTGGACACCTTACACAGATACGCAGTATTTT.

V is TRBV18 and J is TRBJ2-2; TRBD2 matches at 8 bases. The ends lost 3 bases at V and 0 bases at J; junction bases unmatched: 3. From germline, CDR1 is KGHSH and CDR2 LQKENI. The CDR3 spans 16 residues. The CDR3 DNA sequence: TGTGCCAGCTCACCGCGGCGGGGGGCGAACACCGGGGAGCTGTTTTTT. Protein: CASSPRRGANTGELFF.

The chain combines TRBV5-1 with TRBJ1-5; no clear D gene. V shed 0 bases and J shed 7 bases, with 11 bases lying between them. The CDR3 is 14 residues long. Germline CDR1 and CDR2: SGHRS and YFSETQ. The CDR3 DNA follows: TGCGCCAGCAGCTTGGATGGTATCTCGCAGCCCCAGCATTTT. As protein: CASSLDGISQPQHF.

V and J are TRBV4-1 and TRBJ1-5, with D possibly matching TRBD1 (5 bases). Germline CDR1 is MGHRA and CDR2 is YSYEKL. V dropped 5 bases and J dropped 6 bases, with 17 bases sitting between them. The CDR3 spans 15 residues. The CDR3, as DNA: TGCGCCAGCAGCGAATCCGGGGCCGGGGGTCAGCCCCAGCATTTT. It codes for CASSESGAGGQPQHF.

The chain couples TRBV5-1 to TRBJ2-2, with D possibly TRBD1 on 5 matching bases. The CDR3 loop spans 14 amino acids. Germline CDR1 and CDR2: SGHRS and YFSETQ. V lost 5 bases, J lost 5 bases, and 13 bases lay in between. The CDR3 DNA reads as TGCGCCAGCAGAATGGGGCCGGGTACCGGGGAGCTGTTTTTT. Protein sequence: CASRMGPGTGELFF.

V and J are TRBV10-2 and TRBJ1-6; D is undetermined. CDR1 WSHSY and CDR2 SAAADI come from the germline V gene. The CDR3 spans 15 residues. Trimming cost V 5 bases and J 8 bases, with 16 bases left between them. The CDR3 here is CASSPALYLDSPLHF. The DNA of the CDR3 is TGCGCCAGCAGTCCCGCGTTGTATTTGGATTCACCCCTCCACTTT.

In its sample, this clone was seen a few times. J is TRBJ1-1 and V is TRBV6-4; 8 nucleotides align to TRBD1. The ends lost 5 bases at V and 8 bases at J; junction bases unmatched: 4. This CDR3 contains 12 residues. CDR1 MRHNA and CDR2 SNTAGT come from the germline V gene. CDR3 bases: TGTGCCAGCAGTAGGACAGGGCGCGAAGCTTTCTTT. It yields the protein CASSRTGREAFF.

V usage is TRBV2 and J usage is TRBJ1-3; D is perhaps TRBD1 (5 bases). CDR1 SNHLY and CDR2 FYNNEI come from the germline V gene. Trimming took 6 bases from V and 0 from J, leaving 12 bases between them. CDR3 length: 15 residues. CDR3 sequence: CASRPQGSSGNTIYF. The CDR3 DNA reads TGTGCCAGCAGACCCCAGGGTAGCTCTGGAAACACCATATATTTT.

The chain combines TRBV2 with TRBJ1-1; 9 nucleotides line up with TRBD1. The V segment lost 6 bases and the J segment 5 bases; nucleotides outside the gene matches: 7. The CDR3 has 14 amino acids. Germline CDR1 and CDR2: SNHLY and FYNNEI. Here the CDR3 reads CASRRDREGTEAFF. The CDR3 bases are TGTGCCAGCAGGAGGGACAGGGAAGGAACTGAAGCTTTCTTT. The full variable domain, in which reference TRBV2 and TRBJ1-1 provide the parts outside the CDR3, is EPEVTQTPSHQVTQMGQEVILRCVPISNHLYFYWYRQILGQKVEFLVSFYNNEISEKSEIFDDQFSVERPDGSNFTLKIRSTKLEDSAMYFCASRRDREGTEAFFGQGTRLTVV.

The gene calls are TRBV19 and TRBJ2-2; tentative D call: TRBD1 (6 bases). Trimming took off 7 bases at V and 7 bases at J, with 19 bases between the two ends. The CDR3 is 15 amino acids. Per germline, CDR1 LNHDA and CDR2 SQIVND (reference sequence). The CDR3 loop is CASTPTGITVGELFF. As DNA, the CDR3 is TGTGCCAGTACTCCCACAGGGATTACGGTCGGGGAGCTGTTTTTT. The full variable domain, its missing parts supplied by reference TRBV19 and TRBJ2-2, is DGGITQSPKYLFRKEGQNVTLSCEQNLNHDAMYWYRQDPGQGLRLIYYSQIVNDFQKGDIAEGYSVSREKKESFPLTVTSAQKNPTAFYLCASTPTGITVGELFFGEGSRLTVL.

This clone was counted a single time. The genes are TRBV27 and TRBJ1-5, with D perhaps matching TRBD1 (5 bases). This CDR3 comprises 15 residues. Germline V gives CDR1 MNHEY, CDR2 SMNVEV (reference sequence). Trimming removed 3 bases at V and 2 bases at J, with 11 bases between. The CDR3 DNA reads TGTGCCAGCAGTTTTTCGGGGGTTGGCAATCAGCCCCAGCATTTT. Its protein product is CASSFSGVGNQPQHF.